The 6 T cell receptor beta chains below come from one sample, sequenced in a study of T cells in Graves' hyperthyroidism and ophthalmopathy. The CDR3 regions of TCR beta were amplified from RNA transcripts. The TCR CDR3 first-round RT-PCR relied on the HTBI primer set. TCRdb re-called the multiplex PCR reads with MiXCR, one entry per CDR3 protein. The table records 300,000 to 350,000 distinct CDR3 sequences, roughly a fifth of them present only once. The sequenced material came from blood. The source of these receptors is a woman aged 45-60 years with Graves' hyperthyroidism.

This clonotype was counted many times. The chain has TRBV10-3 and TRBJ2-2; 13 positions match TRBD2. The CDR3 totals 17 residues. Trimming at V came to 6 bases and at J to 5 bases, leaving 9 bases not matched to a gene. The germline CDR1 and CDR2 sequences are ENHRY and SYGVKD. CDR3 loop: CAISFRPGLAGTGELFF. The DNA of the CDR3 is TGTGCCATCAGCTTCAGGCCGGGACTAGCGGGGACCGGGGAGCTGTTTTTT.

CDR3 sequence reads: CSVSGNQPQHF. As DNA, the CDR3 is TGCAGTGTGAGTGGCAATCAGCCCCAGCATTTT. The chain uses TRBV20-1 and TRBJ1-5; D uncertain. CDR1 and CDR2 from the germline V gene are DFQATT and SNEGSKA (reference sequence). CDR3 length: 11 residues. Trimming took off 7 bases at V and 2 bases at J, with 6 bases between the two ends.

This clonotype was observed many times. This chain links TRBV5-1 with TRBJ2-1, with 8 bases identical to TRBD1. With 10 bases clipped from V and 9 bases from J, the junction kept 15 bases outside the gene matches. From germline, CDR1 is SGHRS and CDR2 YFSETQ. The length of the CDR3 is 14 residues. CDR3 protein: CAGFSGTGVSEQFF. The CDR3 nucleotides are TGCGCCGGCTTTAGTGGGACAGGAGTTAGTGAGCAGTTCTTC.

In its sample, this clonotype was seen many times. This sequence joins TRBV7-3 and TRBJ2-2; perhaps TRBD2 as D (5 bases). This CDR3 has 12 residues. Germline V gene lookup returns CDR1 SGHTA and CDR2 FQGTGA. Trimming removed 8 bases from V and 2 bases from J, with 6 bases in between. The CDR3 protein is CASGLNTGELFF. CDR3 bases: TGTGCCAGCGGACTTAACACCGGGGAGCTGTTTTTT.

This clonotype was seen only a few times. The chain couples TRBV7-3 to TRBJ2-2; tentatively, D is TRBD2 (6 bases). V lost 4 bases, J lost 5 bases, and 14 bases lay in between. The CDR3 contains 15 residues. Germline loops: CDR1 SGHTA, CDR2 FQGTGA. The CDR3 DNA sequence: TGTGCCAGCAGCTCGGGGGTTCGAGGAACCGGGGAGCTGTTTTTT. Protein: CASSSGVRGTGELFF.

Ten or more counts support this clonotype. J is TRBJ2-6 and V is TRBV11-1; 7 bases line up with TRBD1. The CDR3 runs to 16 residues. CDR1 and CDR2 (germline): SGHAT, FQDESV (reference sequence). Trimming cost V 4 bases and J 0 bases; bases outside gene matches: 3. The CDR3 nucleotides read TGTGCCAGCAGCTGGGACAGTTTCTCTGGGGCCAACGTCCTGACTTTC. Protein product: CASSWDSFSGANVLTF.